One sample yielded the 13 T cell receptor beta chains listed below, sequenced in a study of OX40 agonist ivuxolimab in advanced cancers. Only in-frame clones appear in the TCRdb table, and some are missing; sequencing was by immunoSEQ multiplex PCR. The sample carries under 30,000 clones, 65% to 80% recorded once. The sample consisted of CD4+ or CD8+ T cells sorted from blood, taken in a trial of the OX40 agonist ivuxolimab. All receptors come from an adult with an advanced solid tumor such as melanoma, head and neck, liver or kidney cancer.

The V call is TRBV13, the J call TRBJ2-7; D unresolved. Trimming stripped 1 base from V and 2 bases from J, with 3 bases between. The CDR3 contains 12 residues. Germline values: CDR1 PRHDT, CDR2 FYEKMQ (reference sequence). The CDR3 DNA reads TGTGCCAGCAGCTTAGCCCCCTACGAGCAGTACTTC. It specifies CASSLAPYEQYF.

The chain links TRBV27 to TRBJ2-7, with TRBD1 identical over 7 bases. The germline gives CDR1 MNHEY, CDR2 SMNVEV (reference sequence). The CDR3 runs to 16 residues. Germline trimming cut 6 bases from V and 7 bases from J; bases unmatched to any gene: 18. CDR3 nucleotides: TGTGCCAGCAGCTTGACACCGGGACAGATGAATAGGGAGCAGTACTTC. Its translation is CASSLTPGQMNREQYF.

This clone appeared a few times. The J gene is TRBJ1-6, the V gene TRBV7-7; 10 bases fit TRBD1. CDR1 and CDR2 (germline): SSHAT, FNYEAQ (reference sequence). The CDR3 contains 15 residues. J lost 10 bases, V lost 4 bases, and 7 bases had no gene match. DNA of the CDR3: TGTGCCAGCAGCTACCGGGACAGGGGAGGCTCACCCCTCCACTTT. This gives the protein CASSYRDRGGSPLHF. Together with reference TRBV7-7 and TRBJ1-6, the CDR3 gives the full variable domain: GAGVSQSPRYKVTKRGQDVTLRCDPISSHATLYWYQQALGQGPEFLTYFNYEAQPDKSGLPSDRFSAERPEGSISTLTIQRTEQRDSAMYRCASSYRDRGGSPLHFGNGTRLTVT.

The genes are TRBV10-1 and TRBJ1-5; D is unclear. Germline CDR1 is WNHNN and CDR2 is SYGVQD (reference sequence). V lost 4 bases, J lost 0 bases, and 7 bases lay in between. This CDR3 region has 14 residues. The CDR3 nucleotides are TGCGCCAGCAGTGGGTCAGATAGCAATCAGCCCCAGCATTTT. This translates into CASSGSDSNQPQHF.

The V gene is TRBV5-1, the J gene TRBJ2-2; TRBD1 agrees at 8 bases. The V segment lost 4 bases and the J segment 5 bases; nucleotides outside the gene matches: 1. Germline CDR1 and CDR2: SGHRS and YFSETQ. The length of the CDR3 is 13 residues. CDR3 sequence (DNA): TGCGCCAGCAGCGACAGGGGTACCGGGGAGCTGTTTTTT. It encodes CASSDRGTGELFF.

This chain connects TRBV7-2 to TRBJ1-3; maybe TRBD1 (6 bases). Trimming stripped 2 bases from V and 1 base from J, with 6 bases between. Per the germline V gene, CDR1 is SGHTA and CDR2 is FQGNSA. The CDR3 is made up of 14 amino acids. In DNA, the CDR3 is TGTGCCAGCAGCTTACAGGGGTCTGGAAACACCATATATTTT. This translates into CASSLQGSGNTIYF.

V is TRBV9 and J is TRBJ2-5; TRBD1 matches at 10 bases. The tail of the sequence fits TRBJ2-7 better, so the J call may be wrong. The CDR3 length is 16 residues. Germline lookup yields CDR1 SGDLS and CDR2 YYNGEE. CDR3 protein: CASSGGTGDLSYEQYF. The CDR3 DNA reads TGTGCCAGCAGCGGAGGGACAGGGGACCTCTCCTACGAGCAGTACTTC.

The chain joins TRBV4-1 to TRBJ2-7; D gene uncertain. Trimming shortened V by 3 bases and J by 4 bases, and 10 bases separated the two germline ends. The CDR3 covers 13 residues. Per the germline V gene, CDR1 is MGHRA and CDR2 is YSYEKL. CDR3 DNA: TGCGCCAGCAGCCAGACCGGTGGTTACGAGCAGTACTTC. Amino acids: CASSQTGGYEQYF.

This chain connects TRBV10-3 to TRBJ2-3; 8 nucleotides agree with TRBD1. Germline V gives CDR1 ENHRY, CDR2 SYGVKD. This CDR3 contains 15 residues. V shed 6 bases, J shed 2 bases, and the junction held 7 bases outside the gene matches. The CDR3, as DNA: TGTGCCATCAGCCCGACAGGGGACCCCACAGATACGCAGTATTTT. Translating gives CAISPTGDPTDTQYF.

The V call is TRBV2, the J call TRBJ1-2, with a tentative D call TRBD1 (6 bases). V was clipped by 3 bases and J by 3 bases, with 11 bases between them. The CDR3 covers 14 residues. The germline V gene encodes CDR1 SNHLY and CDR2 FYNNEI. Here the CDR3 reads CASSDHAGDYGYTF. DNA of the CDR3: TGTGCCAGCAGTGATCATGCAGGGGACTATGGCTACACCTTC.

The CDR3 loop is CASSQSGGAHTGELFF. The CDR3 bases are TGTGCCAGCAGCCAAAGCGGGGGGGCCCACACCGGGGAGCTGTTTTTT. The chain has TRBV27 and TRBJ2-2; TRBD2 aligns across 10 bases. The CDR3 is 16 amino acids. Unmatched junction bases numbered 7, after V lost 6 bases and J lost 3 bases. CDR1 is MNHEY, CDR2 SMNVEV, per germline (reference sequence).

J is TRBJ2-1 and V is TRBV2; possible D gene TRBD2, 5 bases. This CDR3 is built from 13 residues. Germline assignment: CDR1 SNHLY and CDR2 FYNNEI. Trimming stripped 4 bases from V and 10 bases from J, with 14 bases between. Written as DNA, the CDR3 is TGTGCCAGCAGTGTCCGGGGAGTAAGGGAGCAGTTCTTC. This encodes CASSVRGVREQFF.

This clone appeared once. CDR3 bases: TGTGCCAGCAGCTCCCTTCGAGGCCGGGACAGGGGGCGAGAAAAACTGTTTTTT. This encodes CASSSLRGRDRGREKLFF. V gene TRBV7-9 combines with J gene TRBJ1-4; 12 bases match TRBD1. Germline V CDR1 and CDR2: SEHNR, FQNEAQ (reference sequence). This CDR3 is 18 amino acids long. With V trimmed by 4 bases and J by 8 bases, 14 bases remained unmatched.